This TCR beta chain was captured in a study of shared clonotypes between healthy human individuals. Study outcomes and limitations: Clonotype sharing among donors, it was expected, would be affected by sequencing depth.

The CDR3 loop spans 13 amino acids. V lost 3 bases to trimming and J lost 9 bases; unmatched junction nucleotides: 4. Germline V CDR1 and CDR2: MNHNS, SASEGT. All of the donors resided in Nashville, Tennessee, and each was a Caucasian adult. Replicate PCRs for unsorted PBMC used 300 ng DNA (approximately 31,000 T cell genomes). As processed by the authors: Sequence data from immunoSEQ were junction-only and lacked quality scores; consequently, filtering differed. Using immunoSEQ multiplex PCR, the repertoire was profiled, and TCRdb retains in-frame clones only, with some absent. The DNA gave D and trimming, while V, J and clone size come from that table. The repertoire has approximately 440,000 clones, approximately 77% of them found once; the top ten carry around 13%. With respect to this clone: Its antigen is unknown.

The J gene is TRBJ1-4, the V gene TRBV6-1; 7 bases are shared with TRBD1. The receptor's source is a woman aged 40 to 49 in good health. Some clones in this sample may be carry-over from other donors' samples. The sequencing input was PBMCs. Here the CDR3 reads CASSDRGLKKLFF. In DNA form, the CDR3 reads TGTGCCAGCAGTGACAGGGGGTTGAAAAAACTGTTTTTT.